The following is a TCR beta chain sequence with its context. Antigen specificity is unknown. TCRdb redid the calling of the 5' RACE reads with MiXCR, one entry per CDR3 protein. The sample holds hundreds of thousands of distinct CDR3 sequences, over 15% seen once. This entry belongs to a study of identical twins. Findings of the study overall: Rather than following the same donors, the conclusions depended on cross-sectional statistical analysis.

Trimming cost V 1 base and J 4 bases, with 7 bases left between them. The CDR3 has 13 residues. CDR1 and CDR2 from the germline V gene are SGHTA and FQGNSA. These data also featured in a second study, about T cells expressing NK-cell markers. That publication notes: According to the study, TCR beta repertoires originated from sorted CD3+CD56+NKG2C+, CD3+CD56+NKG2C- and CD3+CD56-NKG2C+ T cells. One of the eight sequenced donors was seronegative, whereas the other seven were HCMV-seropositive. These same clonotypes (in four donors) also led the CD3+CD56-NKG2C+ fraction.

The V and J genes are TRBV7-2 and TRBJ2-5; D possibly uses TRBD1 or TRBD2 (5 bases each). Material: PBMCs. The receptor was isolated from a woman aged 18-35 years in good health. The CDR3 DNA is TGTGCCAGCAGCTTAGGGGGGATAGAGACCCAGTACTTC. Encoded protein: CASSLGGIETQYF.